This T cell receptor (beta chain) was obtained from a study of Graves' ophthalmopathy and Graves' hyperthyroidism. Study as a whole: Sampling took place at initial diagnosis, with peripheral blood obtained before any treatment. Whole-study findings and limits: Also, most clonotypes expanded in the thyroid above 0.001 frequency appeared in blood. Sensitivity of roughly 88% and specificity of almost 83% were achieved when a 13-signature model separated ophthalmopathy from stable hyperthyroidism.

PBMCs were isolated from an approximately 10 ml sample of fresh peripheral blood. RNA transcripts provided the template for amplifying TCR beta CDR3 regions. The library came from an HTBI-primed first-round RT-PCR and a second-round multiplex PCR. From the multiplex PCR reads, TCRdb called clonotypes with MiXCR, one entry per CDR3 protein. The data contain roughly 700,000 distinct CDR3 sequences, 35% to 50% of them singletons. Germline CDR1 SGHTA, CDR2 FQGNSA. Between the trimmed V and J ends, which lost 5 bases and 3 bases, there was a span of 13 bases. The CDR3 has 14 residues. In regard to this clonotype: The antigen is undetermined.

The origin of this receptor is an adult man with Graves' ophthalmopathy. The genes are TRBV7-2 and TRBJ1-1, with D possibly being TRBD1 (5 bases). Sequenced input: peripheral blood. The CDR3 here is CASSAGQGDTEAFF. The CDR3 nucleotides are TGTGCCAGCAGCGCCGGCCAGGGAGACACTGAAGCTTTCTTT.